Below, 3 T cell receptor beta chains from the same sample are listed, as sequenced in a study of identical twins. TCRdb redid the calling of the 5' RACE reads with MiXCR, one entry per CDR3 protein. The table includes under 1 million distinct CDR3 sequences, 9% to 15% detected once. This sample also belongs to another study, concerning yellow fever vaccine responses in identical twins.

Sequenced material: PBMCs. All receptors derive from a woman aged 18-30 years in good health.

This clonotype was counted between two and nine times. The chain has TRBV24-1 and TRBJ2-3; TRBD1 agrees at 7 bases. This CDR3 is 16 amino acids long. The trim removed 0 bases at V and 5 bases at J, leaving 7 bases unmatched. The germline V gene has CDR1 KGHDR and CDR2 SFDVKD. In DNA form, the CDR3 reads TGTGCCACCAGTGATTTGGGGACAGACCTCCGAGATACGCAGTATTTT. Protein sequence: CATSDLGTDLRDTQYF.

This clonotype was observed a few times. The chain recombines TRBV6-1 with TRBJ1-1; D gene unclear. CDR3 length: 15 amino acids. V lost 6 bases, J lost 0 bases, and 14 bases lay in between. Germline V CDR1 and CDR2: MNHNS, SASEGT. The CDR3 protein is CASRESGGMNTEAFF. CDR3 sequence (DNA): TGTGCCAGCAGGGAGTCCGGCGGGATGAACACTGAAGCTTTCTTT.

This clonotype was seen repeatedly, ten times or more. The J gene is TRBJ2-3, the V gene TRBV29-1, with TRBD2 identical over 11 bases. In germline, CDR1 is SQVTM, CDR2 ANQGSEA. The CDR3 is 16 amino acids. V shed 0 bases, J shed 0 bases, and the junction held 2 bases outside the gene matches. Written as DNA, the CDR3 is TGCAGCGTTGAAGATCGGACTAGCGGGAGCACAGATACGCAGTATTTT. Translation gives CSVEDRTSGSTDTQYF.